These 29 T cell receptor beta chains share one sample of origin, sequenced in a study of shared clonotypes between healthy human individuals. This table comes from immunoSEQ multiplex PCR, and its TCRdb copy is limited to in-frame clones, with some not included. The profile shows 2 million to 2.5 million clones, around 95% of them singletons. Sequencing used naive CD4+ T cells sorted from blood. The subset here: CD45RA+ positively selected. These receptors came from a young man in good health.

This clone has a handful of counts. V is TRBV19 and J is TRBJ2-7; tentative D call: TRBD1 (6 bases). Germline CDR1 and CDR2: LNHDA and SQIVND (reference sequence). Trimming took 5 bases from V and 6 from J, leaving 14 bases between them. This CDR3 has 13 amino acids. The CDR3 DNA reads as TGTGCCAGTAGTGCGCGGACAGTCCTCGAGCAGTACTTC. Amino acids: CASSARTVLEQYF.

The chain joins TRBV10-1 to TRBJ1-2; 8 bases line up with TRBD1. From germline, CDR1 is WNHNN and CDR2 SYGVQD (reference sequence). V shed 4 bases, J shed 0 bases, and the junction held 7 bases outside the gene matches. The CDR3 spans 16 residues. The CDR3 DNA follows: TGCGCCAGCAGTGCAGGGGGCCCTGATTCTAACTATGGCTACACCTTC. Translating gives CASSAGGPDSNYGYTF.

This clone was found once. The chain is built from TRBV7-2 and TRBJ1-5; D not resolved. Germline assignment: CDR1 SGHTA and CDR2 FQGNSA. This CDR3 contains 14 residues. V lost 3 bases, J lost 4 bases, and 10 bases lay in between. The DNA for the CDR3 is TGTGCCAGCAGCTTCGGCAGGAGGAATCAGCCCCAGCATTTT. It yields the protein CASSFGRRNQPQHF.

The rearrangement uses TRBV5-5 and TRBJ1-1; tentatively, D is TRBD1 (5 bases). The CDR3 length is 16 residues. CDR1 and CDR2 (germline): SGHKS, YYEKEE (reference sequence). V lost 2 bases and J 1 base, leaving 15 bases between the germline ends. The CDR3 spells CASSFKVGGSNTEAFF. DNA for the CDR3: TGTGCCAGCAGCTTTAAAGTGGGGGGATCGAACACTGAAGCTTTCTTT.

J is TRBJ2-7 and V is TRBV30; 7 bases line up with TRBD1. After removal of 1 base from V and 3 bases from J, the junction contained 9 bases not matched to a gene. The length of the CDR3 is 15 residues. Germline CDR1 is GTSNPN and CDR2 is SVGIG (reference sequence). The CDR3 bases are TGTGCCTGGAGTGGCTTCGGGTCAGGGGGCTACGAGCAGTACTTC. It yields the protein CAWSGFGSGGYEQYF.

The chain joins TRBV7-2 to TRBJ2-3; TRBD2 matches 8 bases. CDR3 length: 18 residues. CDR1 and CDR2 from the germline V gene are SGHTA and FQGNSA. V lost 5 bases, J lost 4 bases, and 17 bases stayed unmatched. CDR3 residues: CASSPPWGGRKGADTQYF. The CDR3 DNA sequence: TGTGCCAGCAGCCCCCCGTGGGGCGGGAGGAAGGGGGCAGATACGCAGTATTTT.

The chain couples TRBV7-9 to TRBJ2-7; D might be TRBD2 (5 bases). V was clipped by 1 base and J by 1 base, with 11 bases between them. CDR1 is SEHNR, CDR2 FQNEAQ, per germline (reference sequence). This CDR3 is built from 15 residues. The chain's CDR3 is CASSLGRSGSYEQYF. CDR3 bases: TGTGCCAGCAGCTTAGGCAGGAGCGGTTCCTACGAGCAGTACTTC.

The V call is TRBV21-1, the J call TRBJ2-3; the D segment call TRBD2 is taken from the table without a DNA check. TRBV21-1 is a known pseudogene. The CDR3 runs to 19 residues. The CDR3 reads CASSKTLYWGGYGTDTQYF. The CDR3 coding sequence is TGTGCCAGCAGCAAGACCCTTTATTGGGGGGGGTACGGGACAGATACGCAGTATTTT.

The chain combines TRBV6-1 with TRBJ2-2, with 10 bases lining up with TRBD1. Germline CDR1 and CDR2: MNHNS and SASEGT. Trimming cost V 5 bases and J 3 bases; bases outside gene matches: 3. There are 15 residues in the CDR3. The CDR3 DNA follows: TGTGCCAGCAGTTCAGGACAGGGGGACACCGGGGAGCTGTTTTTT. Translation: CASSSGQGDTGELFF.

The J gene is TRBJ1-2, the V gene TRBV29-1, with TRBD1 as a possible D gene (5 bases). The V gene's germline CDR1 is SQVTM and CDR2 ANQGSEA. This CDR3 is 13 amino acids long. V lost 6 bases and J lost 4, with 15 bases in between. This CDR3 is CSVSPGTAYGYTF. The CDR3 coding sequence is TGCAGCGTCTCTCCCGGGACGGCCTATGGCTACACCTTC. Full variable domain (missing parts from reference TRBV29-1 and TRBJ1-2): SAVISQKPSRDICQRGTSLTIQCQVDSQVTMMFWYRQQPGQSLTLIATANQGSEATYESGFVIDKFPISRPNLTFSTLTVSNMSPEDSSIYLCSVSPGTAYGYTFGSGTRLTVV.

This clone was found once. This sequence joins TRBV18 and TRBJ2-5, with TRBD2 as a possible D gene (5 bases). Per germline, CDR1 KGHSH and CDR2 LQKENI. The length of the CDR3 is 13 residues. With 1 base removed from V and 5 bases from J, the gap between germline ends came to 8 bases. The CDR3 DNA is TGTGCCAGCTCACCACGGGGAGTCGAGACCCAGTACTTC. Protein product: CASSPRGVETQYF.

The chain is built from TRBV5-1 and TRBJ1-2; D not resolved. Germline assignment: CDR1 SGHRS and CDR2 YFSETQ. V was shortened by 4 bases and J by 0 bases, with 13 bases between the two germline ends. The CDR3 has 15 residues. CDR3 nucleotides: TGCGCCAGCAGCGCCCCGGGAACCTCTAACTATGGCTACACCTTC. Its translation: CASSAPGTSNYGYTF.

The chain has TRBV6-6 and TRBJ2-1; D call uncertain. CDR3 length: 13 amino acids. V shed 2 bases and J shed 8 bases, with 10 bases lying between them. Germline V gene lookup returns CDR1 MNHNY and CDR2 SVGAGI (reference sequence). The CDR3 DNA is TGTGCCAGCAGTTACCCGAAACGAGATGAGCAGTTCTTC. It encodes CASSYPKRDEQFF.

This clone is a singleton in its sample. This chain joins TRBV2 and TRBJ2-7, with 7 bases matching TRBD1. Germline V CDR1 and CDR2: SNHLY, FYNNEI. Trimming cost V 3 bases and J 3 bases; bases outside gene matches: 5. This CDR3 comprises 14 residues. The CDR3 sequence: CASSDDPGGYEQYF. In nucleotides, the CDR3 is TGTGCCAGCAGTGATGACCCAGGGGGCTACGAGCAGTACTTC.

The V and J genes are TRBV7-8 and TRBJ1-5, with D perhaps matching TRBD1 (6 bases). Germline V gene sequence: CDR1 SGHVS, CDR2 FQNEAQ. CDR3 length equals 15 residues. V was cut by 5 bases and J by 7 bases, with 18 bases left in between. CDR3 DNA: TGTGCCAGCAGCCTACGATATCAGGGGTCGCAGCCCCAGCATTTT. Translation: CASSLRYQGSQPQHF.

The chain employs TRBV27 and TRBJ1-6, with 8 bases matching TRBD1. This CDR3 is 16 amino acids long. V lost 2 bases and J lost 6; bases outside the gene matches: 6. CDR1 MNHEY and CDR2 SMNVEV come from the germline V gene (reference sequence). The CDR3 loop is CASSLGTGLLNSPLHF. The CDR3 nucleotides are TGTGCCAGCAGTTTAGGGACAGGACTCCTTAATTCACCCCTCCACTTT.

The CDR3 reads CASSPEAGGLKETQYF. The CDR3 coding sequence is TGTGCCAGCTCACCTGAGGCGGGAGGCCTCAAGGAGACCCAGTACTTC. This chain links TRBV18 with TRBJ2-5; 8 bases map to TRBD2. The CDR3 is 16 residues long. V shed 3 bases and J 5 bases; nucleotides not matched to a gene: 11. The germline CDR1 and CDR2 sequences are KGHSH and LQKENI. The full variable domain, its missing parts supplied by reference TRBV18 and TRBJ2-5, is NAGVMQNPRHLVRRRGQEARLRCSPMKGHSHVYWYRQLPEEGLKFMVYLQKENIIDESGMPKERFSAEFPKEGPSILRIQQVVRGDSAAYFCASSPEAGGLKETQYFGPGTRLLVL.

The chain links TRBV30 to TRBJ2-7, with a possible D match to TRBD1 (6 bases). Trimming pared 2 bases from V and 2 bases from J, leaving 10 bases between. The CDR3 spans 13 residues. Germline CDR1 and CDR2: GTSNPN and SVGIG (reference sequence). This CDR3 is CAWSRGNTYEQYF. For the CDR3, the DNA is TGTGCCTGGAGTAGGGGGAACACCTACGAGCAGTACTTC.

In DNA, the CDR3 is TGCAGTGCCCCCTCTCCCTCGTCCCACACCTTC. Protein: CSAPSPSSHTF. The chain carries TRBV20-1 and TRBJ1-2; D gene ambiguous. The ends were cut back, 6 bases at V and 12 bases at J, with 17 bases in the middle. Per the germline V gene, CDR1 is DFQATT and CDR2 is SNEGSKA (reference sequence). The CDR3 spans 11 residues.

Notes on this clone: Other DNA sequences in the sample encode the same CDR3. The J gene is TRBJ2-3, the V gene TRBV18; possibly TRBD2 for D (6 bases). CDR3 size: 13 residues. Germline assignment: CDR1 KGHSH and CDR2 LQKENI. The V and J ends lost 0 bases and 6 bases respectively, with 7 bases between them. The CDR3 here is CASSPPAGDTQYF. CDR3 nucleotides: TGTGCCAGCTCACCACCGGCGGGGGATACGCAGTATTTT.

This CDR3 reads CASHYGGEAFF. CDR3 coding DNA: TGTGCCTCACACTACGGGGGTGAAGCTTTCTTT. The chain joins TRBV30 to TRBJ1-1; weak D call: TRBD1 (5 bases). The germline CDR1 and CDR2 sequences are GTSNPN and SVGIG (reference sequence). This CDR3 contains 11 residues. Trimming left V 7 bases short and J 7 bases short, with 13 bases between.

The gene calls are TRBV7-2 and TRBJ2-7; 8 nucleotides match TRBD2. V lost 2 bases and J lost 4; bases outside the gene matches: 7. The germline V gene encodes CDR1 SGHTA and CDR2 FQGNSA. This CDR3 is 15 amino acids long. Written as DNA, the CDR3 is TGTGCCAGCAGCTTACAGCCAGCGGGAGCTTACGAGCAGTACTTC. It encodes CASSLQPAGAYEQYF.

The rearrangement uses TRBV6-6 and TRBJ1-1; tentatively, D is TRBD1 (6 bases). Germline assignment: CDR1 MNHNY and CDR2 SVGAGI (reference sequence). V gave up 7 bases and J gave up 1 base, with 16 bases separating them. This CDR3 has 15 residues. The CDR3 protein is CASNSRGRENTEAFF. The CDR3 coding sequence is TGTGCCAGCAACAGCAGGGGCAGGGAGAACACTGAAGCTTTCTTT.

The DNA of the CDR3 is TGCGCCAGCAGCCTCGAAAATGTGGGGGCCAGGGAGCAGTTCTTC. As protein: CASSLENVGAREQFF. The V gene is TRBV10-1, the J gene TRBJ2-1; TRBD1 is a possible D gene (6 bases). Trimming cost V 6 bases and J 10 bases, with 22 bases left between them. The CDR3 is 15 amino acids. Per the germline V gene, CDR1 is WNHNN and CDR2 is SYGVQD (reference sequence).

Remarks on this clone: This same CDR3 is encoded by further DNA sequences in the sample. Here the CDR3 reads CASSFGGTDTQYF. The CDR3 DNA reads TGCGCCAGCAGCTTCGGAGGCACAGATACGCAGTATTTT. V is TRBV5-1 and J is TRBJ2-3, with D unclear. V was trimmed by 2 bases and J by 1 base, leaving 5 bases between them. The germline CDR1 and CDR2 sequences are SGHRS and YFSETQ. The CDR3 loop spans 13 amino acids.

V usage is TRBV5-5 and J usage is TRBJ1-6; 7 bases align to TRBD1. The germline CDR1 and CDR2 sequences are SGHKS and YYEKEE (reference sequence). The CDR3 totals 15 residues. Germline trimming cut 4 bases from V and 7 bases from J; bases unmatched to any gene: 8. As DNA, the CDR3 is TGTGCCAGCAGCCTGTGGCAGGGGGGCAATTCACCCCTCCACTTT. It translates to CASSLWQGGNSPLHF.

Comment on this clone: The sample has other DNA sequences that encode this CDR3 too. V usage is TRBV6-1 and J usage is TRBJ2-5, with TRBD1 as a possible D gene (5 bases). Germline lookup yields CDR1 MNHNS and CDR2 SASEGT. The V end was cut by 3 bases, the J end by 4 bases, with 9 bases between. The CDR3 is made up of 13 amino acids. The CDR3 is CASSDRVPETQYF. The DNA for the CDR3 is TGTGCCAGCAGTGACAGGGTCCCAGAGACCCAGTACTTC.

This chain joins TRBV4-2 and TRBJ2-3; 12 bases map to TRBD1. V lost 2 bases and J lost 4; bases outside the gene matches: 10. CDR1 and CDR2 from the germline V gene are LGHNA and YNFKEQ. The CDR3 totals 18 residues. The CDR3 protein is CASSQLRGQGAASDTQYF. The CDR3 nucleotides read TGTGCCAGCAGCCAACTAAGGGGACAGGGGGCGGCCTCAGATACGCAGTATTTT.

The chain uses TRBV6-6 and TRBJ2-5; D remains unclear. Germline loops: CDR1 MNHNY, CDR2 SVGAGI (reference sequence). CDR3 length: 11 residues. The ends were cut back, 2 bases at V and 3 bases at J, with 1 base in the middle. In DNA form, the CDR3 reads TGTGCCAGCAGTTACGAAGAGACCCAGTACTTC. Amino acids: CASSYEETQYF.